Below, one T cell receptor (beta chain) is given with its context. As processed by the authors: Quantification of nucleated cells was approximated via reference gene primer amplification. TCRdb's copy holds only in-frame clones and misses some; the assay was immunoSEQ multiplex PCR. V, J and clone size are taken as reported in that table, and D and trimming were inferred from the DNA itself. The data hold more than 45,000 clones, with roughly 87% observed a single time. This entry is derived from a study of blood T cell repertoires in COVID-19. Study background: Italy, Spain and the United States were the sources of the convalescent and acute COVID-19 samples. From T cells, B-cell-depleted T cells, or PBMCs came the material, which was cDNA or gDNA.

V trimming: 3 bases; J trimming: 2 bases; junction bases outside the gene matches: 4. Germline CDR1 and CDR2: KGHSH and LQKENI. This CDR3 is 14 amino acids long. The chain combines TRBV18 with TRBJ2-7; 7 bases are a match to TRBD1. The source is a human donor with active COVID-19. The donor label of this sample is uncertain. Sequenced input: peripheral blood. CDR3 coding DNA: TGTGCCAGCTCACCGGGGGACAGTCCCTACGAGCAGTACTTC. Translation gives CASSPGDSPYEQYF.